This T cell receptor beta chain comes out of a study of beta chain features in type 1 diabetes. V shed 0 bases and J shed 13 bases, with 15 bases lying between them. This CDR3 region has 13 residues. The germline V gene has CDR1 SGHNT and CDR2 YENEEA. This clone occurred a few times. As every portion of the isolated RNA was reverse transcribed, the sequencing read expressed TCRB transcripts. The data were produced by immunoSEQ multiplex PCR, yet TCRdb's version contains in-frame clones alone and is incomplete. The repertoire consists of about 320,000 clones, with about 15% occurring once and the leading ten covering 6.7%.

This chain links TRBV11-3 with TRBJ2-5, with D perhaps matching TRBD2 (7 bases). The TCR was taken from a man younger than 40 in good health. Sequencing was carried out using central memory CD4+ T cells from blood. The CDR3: CASSLEPRGAGYF. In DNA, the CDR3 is TGTGCCAGCAGCTTAGAACCCCGGGGGGCCGGGTACTTC.